What follows are 26 T cell receptor beta chains derived from one specimen sequenced in a study of identical twins. One entry per CDR3 protein results from TCRdb running MiXCR on the 5' RACE reads. The data contain around 490,000 distinct CDR3 sequences, more than 13% of them seen just once; the ten biggest clones take up about 0.97%. The same data also went into a second study, on yellow fever vaccine responses in identical twins.

The sample consisted of CD4+ T cells sorted from blood. Every receptor here comes from a woman under 30 in good health.

In its sample, this clonotype was seen a few times. The chain uses TRBV24-1 and TRBJ2-5; 11 bases align to TRBD2. Per germline, CDR1 KGHDR and CDR2 SFDVKD. V dropped 5 bases and J dropped 5; count of bases not matched to a gene: 15. The CDR3 is 18 amino acids. CDR3 protein: CATSAFGLAGGIRETQYF. The CDR3 nucleotides are TGTGCCACCAGTGCCTTCGGACTAGCGGGTGGGATTCGGGAGACCCAGTACTTC.

The J gene is TRBJ2-5, the V gene TRBV20-1; D may be TRBD2 (6 bases). V gave up 8 bases and J gave up 6 bases, with 16 bases separating them. CDR1 is DFQATT and CDR2 is SNEGSKA in the germline V gene (reference sequence). This CDR3 region has 12 residues. CDR3 nucleotides: TGCAGTCGGAGGGACTTGAAACAGACCCAGTACTTC. Its protein product is CSRRDLKQTQYF.

CDR3 residues: CAWSVAASGRETQYF. The CDR3 DNA sequence: TGTGCCTGGAGTGTCGCGGCTAGCGGGAGGGAGACCCAGTACTTC. The genes are TRBV30 and TRBJ2-5; the match to TRBD2 covers 11 bases. V was clipped by 0 bases and J by 5 bases; unmatched bases: 5. The CDR3 has 15 residues. Germline V lookup: CDR1 GTSNPN, CDR2 SVGIG (reference sequence).

This clonotype has just a few counts. V is TRBV6-5 and J is TRBJ2-7, with 13 bases fitting TRBD2. Trimming cost V 4 bases and J 4 bases; bases outside gene matches: 7. Germline values: CDR1 MNHEY, CDR2 SVGAGI. The CDR3 is 16 amino acids. The CDR3: CASSFHGLAGVYEQYF. Here the CDR3 DNA reads TGTGCCAGCAGTTTCCATGGACTAGCGGGAGTTTACGAGCAGTACTTC.

This chain joins TRBV12-3 or TRBV12-4 and TRBJ2-2, with TRBD1 matching 8 bases. Trimming cost V 6 bases and J 6 bases; bases outside gene matches: 6. The CDR3 consists of 14 residues. The CDR3: CASRSGTGPGELFF. In DNA form, the CDR3 reads TGTGCCAGCAGATCCGGGACAGGACCCGGGGAGCTGTTTTTT.

V is TRBV6-6 and J is TRBJ2-7; D could derive from TRBD1 or TRBD2 (6 bases each). CDR1 is MNHNY and CDR2 is SVGAGI in the germline V gene (reference sequence). The CDR3 consists of 13 residues. Trimming removed 6 bases from V and 6 bases from J, with 15 bases in between. The CDR3 nucleotides are TGTGCCAGCAGCAGACAACAGGGAGGCGAGCAGTACTTC. It codes for CASSRQQGGEQYF.

The chain couples TRBV9 to TRBJ2-6; tentatively, D is TRBD2 (6 bases). The CDR3 totals 22 residues. CDR1 and CDR2 (germline): SGDLS, YYNGEE. Between the trimmed V and J ends, which lost 4 bases and 3 bases, there was a span of 32 bases. CDR3 region: CASSSLSGGAGQGIGGANVLTF. CDR3 in DNA: TGTGCCAGCAGCTCGCTAAGCGGAGGGGCGGGGCAGGGAATTGGTGGGGCCAACGTCCTGACTTTC.

This clonotype was seen only a few times. The rearrangement links TRBV5-1 to TRBJ2-7; D call uncertain. Germline loops: CDR1 SGHRS, CDR2 YFSETQ. V was shortened by 2 bases and J by 1 base, with 19 bases between the two germline ends. The CDR3 covers 17 residues. This CDR3 reads CASSFLPPTDGSYEQYF. In nucleotides, the CDR3 is TGCGCCAGCAGCTTCTTACCCCCCACGGACGGATCCTACGAGCAGTACTTC.

This clonotype was picked up a small number of times. The rearrangement uses TRBV20-1 and TRBJ2-1; D may be TRBD2 (6 bases). The V end lost 3 bases, the J end lost 3 bases, and 12 bases lay between the germline ends. This CDR3 has 14 residues. Germline V CDR1 and CDR2: DFQATT, SNEGSKA (reference sequence). CDR3 coding DNA: TGCAGTGCTAGGACCGGGACTCTCTACAATGAGCAGTTCTTC. This translates into CSARTGTLYNEQFF.

The chain employs TRBV30 and TRBJ2-3; no clear D gene. This CDR3 contains 12 residues. In germline, CDR1 is GTSNPN, CDR2 SVGIG (reference sequence). Trimming removed 1 base from V and 6 bases from J, with 8 bases in between. The CDR3 region is CAWSGGGDTQYF. The DNA for the CDR3 is TGTGCCTGGAGTGGGGGTGGGGATACGCAGTATTTT. Using reference TRBV30 and TRBJ2-3 for the parts outside the CDR3, the full variable domain is SQTIHQWPATLVQPVGSPLSLECTVEGTSNPNLYWYRQAAGRGLQLLFYSVGIGQISSEVPQNLSASRPQDRQFILSSKKLLLSDSGFYLCAWSGGGDTQYFGPGTRLTVL.

This chain uses TRBV25-1 with TRBJ2-7, with D unresolved. This CDR3 has 13 amino acids. Germline values: CDR1 MGHDK, CDR2 SYGVNS. Trimming removed 4 bases from V and 2 bases from J, with 9 bases in between. In nucleotides, the CDR3 is TGTGCCAGCAGTGTACCAGGTACCTACGAGCAGTACTTC. This sequence encodes CASSVPGTYEQYF.

This clonotype turned up a few times. This chain joins TRBV5-1 and TRBJ2-7, with D uncertain. The CDR3 loop spans 17 amino acids. Trimming took off 2 bases at V and 0 bases at J, with 18 bases between the two ends. Looked up from germline, CDR1 is SGHRS and CDR2 is YFSETQ. The CDR3 nucleotides read TGCGCCAGCAGCTTATTCCGGACGACTGAAATCTCCTACGAGCAGTACTTC. Protein: CASSLFRTTEISYEQYF.

This clonotype was seen only a few times. The chain carries TRBV12-3 or TRBV12-4 and TRBJ2-3; perhaps TRBD2 as D (5 bases). The CDR3 has 14 residues. V was trimmed by 6 bases and J by 0 bases, leaving 10 bases between them. CDR3 DNA: TGTGCCAGCAGCCCAGCGGCCAGCACAGATACGCAGTATTTT. Its translation: CASSPAASTDTQYF.

This clonotype was seen at least ten times. V gene TRBV12-3 or TRBV12-4 combines with J gene TRBJ1-2; no firm D call. The CDR3 is made up of 14 amino acids. Trimming left V 6 bases short and J 3 bases short, with 14 bases between. CDR3: CASSPSDGYYGYTF. Written as DNA, the CDR3 is TGTGCCAGCAGCCCATCCGACGGGTACTATGGCTACACCTTC.

The chain joins TRBV6-5 to TRBJ1-6; D is unclear. V was shortened by 2 bases and J by 0 bases, with 5 bases between the two germline ends. CDR1 and CDR2 (germline): MNHEY, SVGAGI. The CDR3 sequence is 15 residues long. The CDR3 sequence: CASSYESSYNSPLHF. For the CDR3, the DNA is TGTGCCAGCAGTTACGAGAGCTCCTATAATTCACCCCTCCACTTT.

There are many counts of this clonotype. V usage is TRBV24-1 and J usage is TRBJ2-1, with TRBD1 identical over 12 bases. Unmatched junction bases numbered 7, after V lost 4 bases and J lost 7 bases. CDR3 length: 16 residues. Germline V gene sequence: CDR1 KGHDR, CDR2 SFDVKD. CDR3 protein: CATSEGGQGAWNEQFF. DNA for the CDR3: TGTGCCACCAGTGAGGGGGGACAGGGGGCATGGAATGAGCAGTTCTTC.

This CDR3 reads CASSLDTQGGYEQFF. The CDR3 DNA follows: TGTGCCAGCAGCTTAGACACACAGGGGGGCTATGAGCAGTTCTTC. The V gene is TRBV7-6, the J gene TRBJ2-1, with TRBD1 matching 8 bases. Germline V gives CDR1 SGHVS, CDR2 FNYEAQ. The V segment lost 1 base and the J segment 8 bases; nucleotides outside the gene matches: 7. CDR3 length: 15 amino acids.

J is TRBJ2-1 and V is TRBV28; TRBD2 agrees at 16 bases. J gave up 6 bases and V 2 bases, and 7 bases lay outside the gene matches. This CDR3 has 18 amino acids. Germline V gene sequence: CDR1 MDHEN, CDR2 SYDVKM. In DNA, the CDR3 is TGTGCCAGCAGTTTAGGGACTAGCGGGAGGGCCAGGATCAATGAGCAGTTCTTC. Protein sequence: CASSLGTSGRARINEQFF.

The chain uses TRBV5-6 and TRBJ2-4; 7 positions match TRBD1. The CDR3 sequence is 20 residues long. V shed 0 bases, J shed 1 base, and the junction held 16 bases outside the gene matches. The germline V gene has CDR1 SGHDT and CDR2 YYEEEE. The CDR3 DNA sequence: TGTGCCAGCAGCTTGGCCAGGGACAGAACAGATTACCTTGCCAAAAACATTCAGTACTTC. It translates to CASSLARDRTDYLAKNIQYF. The full variable domain, with the rest looked up from reference TRBV5-6 and TRBJ2-4, is DAGVTQSPTHLIKTRGQQVTLRCSPKSGHDTVSWYQQALGQGPQFIFQYYEEEERQRGNFPDRFSGHQFPNYSSELNVNALLLGDSALYLCASSLARDRTDYLAKNIQYFGAGTRLSVL.

The chain employs TRBV5-1 and TRBJ1-3; no clear D. The CDR3 length is 15 residues. Germline V CDR1 and CDR2: SGHRS, YFSETQ. V lost 4 bases and J 0 bases, leaving 11 bases between the germline ends. CDR3 nucleotides: TGCGCCAGCAGCCGGACGGCGAGCTCTGGAAACACCATATATTTT. Translated, it gives CASSRTASSGNTIYF.

J is TRBJ1-5 and V is TRBV11-1; D is ambiguous. The CDR3 sequence is 20 residues long. Germline V gives CDR1 SGHAT, CDR2 FQDESV (reference sequence). Trimming removed 1 base from V and 0 bases from J, with 22 bases in between. The CDR3 DNA sequence: TGTGCCAGCAGCTTAGGGTATTTATCCCCCTACGGACTTAGCAATCAGCCCCAGCATTTT. Translating gives CASSLGYLSPYGLSNQPQHF. The full variable domain, in which reference TRBV11-1 and TRBJ1-5 provide the parts outside the CDR3, is EAEVAQSPRYKITEKSQAVAFWCDPISGHATLYWYRQILGQGPELLVQFQDESVVDDSQLPKDRFSAERLKGVDSTLKIQPAELGDSAMYLCASSLGYLSPYGLSNQPQHFGDGTRLSIL.

The CDR3 coding sequence is TGTGCCAGCAGTGAGGGGGTAGGCGGCTACACCTTC. Amino acids: CASSEGVGGYTF. The genes are TRBV28 and TRBJ1-2, with D possibly being TRBD1 (6 bases). Trimming removed 5 bases from V and 8 bases from J, with 12 bases in between. The CDR3 is 12 residues long. CDR1 MDHEN and CDR2 SYDVKM come from the germline V gene.

In this sample, this clonotype turned up a few times. This rearrangement joins TRBV9 to TRBJ2-1; TRBD2 matches 10 bases. V gave up 4 bases and J gave up 6 bases; unmatched junction bases: 10. Germline V lookup: CDR1 SGDLS, CDR2 YYNGEE. There are 16 residues in the CDR3. The DNA of the CDR3 is TGTGCCAGCAGCCCAAACCCTAGCGGGAGCCGCAATGAGCAGTTCTTC. Encoded protein: CASSPNPSGSRNEQFF.

This sequence joins TRBV7-2 and TRBJ2-2; D perhaps matches TRBD1 (6 bases). The CDR3 totals 15 residues. Germline assignment: CDR1 SGHTA and CDR2 FQGNSA. Trimming shortened V by 2 bases and J by 3 bases, and 10 bases separated the two germline ends. The CDR3 loop is CASSLLGADTGELFF. The DNA for the CDR3 is TGTGCCAGCAGCTTATTGGGGGCGGACACCGGGGAGCTGTTTTTT.

This chain joins TRBV7-8 and TRBJ1-5; D unclear. CDR3 length equals 14 residues. With 3 bases removed from V and 4 bases from J, the gap between germline ends came to 10 bases. Germline loops: CDR1 SGHVS, CDR2 FQNEAQ. The DNA for the CDR3 is TGTGCCAGCAGCTTTAGGTCAGAAAATCAGCCCCAGCATTTT. Protein product: CASSFRSENQPQHF.

This clonotype was detected a few times. The J gene is TRBJ2-2, the V gene TRBV2; D unclear. The CDR3 spans 14 residues. V dropped 7 bases and J dropped 7 bases, with 16 bases sitting between them. Germline V lookup: CDR1 SNHLY, CDR2 FYNNEI. Here the CDR3 reads CASTPASAGGELFF. CDR3 coding DNA: TGTGCCAGCACCCCAGCCAGCGCCGGCGGGGAGCTGTTTTTT.